What follows are 17 T cell receptor beta chains derived from one specimen sequenced in a study of blood T cell repertoires in COVID-19. Clones were sequenced by immunoSEQ multiplex PCR, and TCRdb holds only the in-frame ones, with some missing. The sample consists of 60,000 to 75,000 clones, around 85% of them appearing once. Input material: peripheral blood. The receptors stem from a woman of 80 years or more with active or convalescent COVID-19.

The chain combines TRBV19 with TRBJ1-4; 9 bases align to TRBD1. J was trimmed by 5 bases and V by 5 bases; bases with no gene match: 3. This CDR3 comprises 14 residues. CDR1 and CDR2 from the germline V gene are LNHDA and SQIVND (reference sequence). The CDR3 coding sequence is TGTGCCAGTAGTCGGGACAGGGAAAATGAAAAACTGTTTTTT. As protein: CASSRDRENEKLFF.

The V gene is TRBV6-2 or TRBV6-3, the J gene TRBJ1-1, with D tentatively TRBD1 (5 bases). The germline gives CDR1 MNHEY, CDR2 SVGEGT. The CDR3 is 13 residues long. Trimming took off 2 bases at V and 5 bases at J, with 9 bases between the two ends. The chain's CDR3 is CASSYVGGTEAFF. The CDR3 region has the DNA TGTGCCAGCAGTTACGTGGGGGGAACTGAAGCTTTCTTT.

This clone showed up just a few times. The chain has TRBV7-2 and TRBJ1-2, with 7 bases that match TRBD1. Trimming removed 4 bases from V and 7 bases from J; junction bases left unmatched: 9. CDR1 SGHTA and CDR2 FQGNSA come from the germline V gene. The CDR3 has 14 amino acids. The CDR3 nucleotides read TGTGCCAGCAGCTCCGACAGGGTTTCCTCTGGCTACACCTTC. Translating gives CASSSDRVSSGYTF.

This sequence joins TRBV9 and TRBJ2-3; D is perhaps TRBD2 (6 bases). Germline values: CDR1 SGDLS, CDR2 YYNGEE. V lost 3 bases and J 1 base, leaving 15 bases between the germline ends. CDR3 length: 16 residues. CDR3 nucleotides: TGTGCCAGCAGCGAGCAGGCGGGGCCCCGCACAGATACGCAGTATTTT. Amino acids: CASSEQAGPRTDTQYF.

This rearrangement joins TRBV11-2 to TRBJ1-2, with D tentatively TRBD1 (6 bases). This CDR3 has 13 residues. V lost 5 bases to trimming and J lost 10 bases, with 17 bases between them. Germline CDR1 reads SGHAT; CDR2 reads FQNNGV. The CDR3 bases are TGTGCCAGCAGCCCTGGGGGCGGCCTCGTCTACACCTTC. Translating it yields CASSPGGGLVYTF.

This chain uses TRBV28 with TRBJ2-3, with D perhaps TRBD1 (5 bases). CDR3 length equals 13 residues. Germline loops: CDR1 MDHEN, CDR2 SYDVKM. The V gene lost 8 bases and the J gene lost 1 base, with 10 bases spanning the gap. Here the CDR3 reads CASETVRTDTQYF. As DNA, the CDR3 is TGTGCCAGCGAGACAGTACGCACAGATACGCAGTATTTT.

The chain joins TRBV4-1 to TRBJ2-1; 9 positions match TRBD2. V lost 4 bases to trimming and J lost 3 bases; unmatched junction nucleotides: 10. Per germline, CDR1 MGHRA and CDR2 YSYEKL. This CDR3 spans 17 amino acids. The CDR3 is CASSLLGAGGYYNEQFF. The CDR3 nucleotides read TGCGCCAGCAGCCTCCTTGGAGCGGGGGGTTACTACAATGAGCAGTTCTTC.

The chain is built from TRBV9 and TRBJ2-6; D is ambiguous. Between the trimmed V and J ends, which lost 5 bases and 3 bases, there was a span of 6 bases. Per the germline V gene, CDR1 is SGDLS and CDR2 is YYNGEE. The length of the CDR3 is 13 residues. The CDR3 loop reads CASSRDGANVLTF. CDR3 bases: TGTGCCAGCAGTAGAGATGGGGCCAACGTCCTGACTTTC.

The V call is TRBV5-1, the J call TRBJ1-4, with TRBD1 matching over 10 bases. The CDR3 extends over 15 amino acids. V shed 2 bases and J 5 bases; nucleotides not matched to a gene: 3. The germline gives CDR1 SGHRS, CDR2 YFSETQ. CDR3 nucleotides: TGCGCCAGCAGCTTATCGGGACAGGGGAATGAAAAACTGTTTTTT. Its translation: CASSLSGQGNEKLFF.

The chain uses TRBV7-2 and TRBJ2-7, with TRBD2 matching over 10 bases. V was clipped by 2 bases and J by 3 bases; unmatched bases: 4. The germline V gene has CDR1 SGHTA and CDR2 FQGNSA. The CDR3 sequence is 15 residues long. The CDR3 protein is CASSLSGLAVYEQYF. The CDR3, as DNA: TGTGCCAGCAGCTTATCCGGACTAGCGGTCTACGAGCAGTACTTC.

This rearrangement joins TRBV21-1 to TRBJ2-7; TRBD1 is the table's D call and was not checked against the DNA. TRBV21-1 is a pseudogene locus. This CDR3 region has 17 residues. The chain's CDR3 is CASSKPPGQVKVYEQYF. The CDR3 nucleotides are TGTGCCAGCAGCAAACCGCCGGGACAGGTGAAAGTCTACGAGCAGTACTTC.

The chain has TRBV19 and TRBJ2-4; D call uncertain. Deletions cut 4 bases from V and 1 base from J, with 5 bases between. Germline V gene data show CDR1 as LNHDA and CDR2 as SQIVND (reference sequence). The CDR3 extends over 13 amino acids. CDR3 amino acids: CASSNGAKNIQYF. Here the CDR3 DNA reads TGTGCCAGTAGTAACGGGGCCAAAAACATTCAGTACTTC. The full variable domain, rest sourced from reference TRBV19 and TRBJ2-4, is DGGITQSPKYLFRKEGQNVTLSCEQNLNHDAMYWYRQDPGQGLRLIYYSQIVNDFQKGDIAEGYSVSREKKESFPLTVTSAQKNPTAFYLCASSNGAKNIQYFGAGTRLSVL.

This clone was seen a single time. The rearrangement links TRBV11-2 to TRBJ2-1; 12 nucleotides agree with TRBD2. Germline trimming cut 3 bases from V and 6 bases from J; bases unmatched to any gene: 6. Germline V gene sequence: CDR1 SGHAT, CDR2 FQNNGV. There are 16 residues in the CDR3. CDR3 DNA: TGTGCCAGCAGCTTTTCTAGCGGGGGGGCCCTCAATGAGCAGTTCTTC. It encodes CASSFSSGGALNEQFF.

The chain couples TRBV10-3 to TRBJ1-1; 9 bases match TRBD1. The CDR3 contains 13 residues. Germline trimming cut 5 bases from V and 3 bases from J; bases unmatched to any gene: 1. The germline gives CDR1 ENHRY, CDR2 SYGVKD. CDR3 sequence: CAISRQGDTEAFF. In nucleotides, the CDR3 is TGTGCCATCAGTAGACAGGGGGACACTGAAGCTTTCTTT.

The DNA for the CDR3 is TGTGCCAGCAGCCAGGCAGTAAACTATGGCTACACCTTC. Translation: CASSQAVNYGYTF. The chain combines TRBV3-1 (or the pseudogene TRBV3-2) with TRBJ1-2; D remains ambiguous. Germline V gene sequence: CDR1 LGHDT, CDR2 YNNKEL (reference sequence). The CDR3 is 13 amino acids. V was shortened by 3 bases and J by 2 bases, with 7 bases between the two germline ends.

The CDR3 sequence: CASSSQGSVSVTEAFF. The CDR3 DNA reads as TGTGCCAGCAGCTCCCAGGGTTCGGTTTCGGTCACTGAAGCTTTCTTT. The chain joins TRBV7-6 to TRBJ1-1; D may be TRBD1 (5 bases). Germline CDR1 and CDR2: SGHVS and FNYEAQ. V was pared by 4 bases and J by 4 bases, with 19 bases between. There are 16 residues in the CDR3.

This chain links TRBV2 with TRBJ2-2; 9 nucleotides match TRBD1. In germline, CDR1 is SNHLY, CDR2 FYNNEI. V lost 4 bases, J lost 4 bases, and 7 bases stayed unmatched. This CDR3 contains 16 residues. The DNA for the CDR3 is TGTGCCAGCAGTGTTATTTCGGGACAGGGCACCGGGGAGCTGTTTTTT. It codes for CASSVISGQGTGELFF.